Listed below are T cell receptor beta chains from one sample, sequenced in a study of T-cell memory formation after mild COVID-19. TCRdb called the 5' RACE reads again in MiXCR, with one record for every CDR3 protein. The sample includes fewer than 70,000 distinct CDR3 sequences, more than 8% seen only once; the top ten take more than 1%. The material sequenced was PBMCs or a T cell subset sorted from them (not recorded which). Receptors originate from a man aged 18 to 35 who had mild COVID-19 (a few samples of this study predate the infection). Cell type and time point are not known. Each CDR3 is given with its conserved first and last residue. A D gene is named only where the DNA matches it firmly. Some rows have no size entry. The others give once, few or many, or a class for an expanded clone.

abundance: -
j_gene: TRBJ1-6
d_gene: -
v_gene: TRBV7-2
CDR3aa: CASSLGQGTNSPLHF
CDR3nt: TGTGCCAGCAGCTTAGGTCAGGGGACGAATTCACCCCTCCACTTT

abundance: many
j_gene: TRBJ2-3
d_gene: -
v_gene: TRBV28
CDR3aa: CASSKGGSVDTQYF
CDR3nt: TGTGCCAGCAGCAAAGGCGGGTCCGTAGATACGCAGTATTTT

abundance: many
j_gene: TRBJ2-3
d_gene: -
v_gene: TRBV7-9
CDR3aa: CASSSSGPADTQYF
CDR3nt: TGTGCCAGCAGCTCCAGCGGGCCCGCAGATACGCAGTATTTT

abundance: many
j_gene: TRBJ1-6
d_gene: -
v_gene: TRBV5-1
CDR3aa: CASSPEGVRYNSPLHF
CDR3nt: TGCGCCAGCAGCCCGGAGGGGGTCAGATATAATTCACCCCTCCACTTT

abundance: many
j_gene: TRBJ1-1
d_gene: -
v_gene: TRBV7-3
CDR3aa: CASSFGNTEAFF
CDR3nt: TGTGCCAGCAGCTTTGGGAACACTGAAGCTTTCTTT

abundance: many
j_gene: TRBJ2-3
d_gene: -
v_gene: TRBV6-2/TRBV6-3
CDR3aa: CASSVRDTQYF
CDR3nt: TGTGCCAGCAGTGTCAGGGATACGCAGTATTTT

abundance: few
j_gene: TRBJ1-1
d_gene: -
v_gene: TRBV7-2
CDR3aa: CASSLAGLVAFF
CDR3nt: TGTGCCAGCAGCTTAGCGGGTTTGGTGGCTTTCTTT

abundance: few
j_gene: TRBJ2-1
d_gene: -
v_gene: TRBV19
CDR3aa: CASRHVVANEQFF
CDR3nt: TGTGCCAGCCGCCACGTCGTTGCCAATGAGCAGTTCTTC

abundance: few
j_gene: TRBJ1-2
d_gene: -
v_gene: TRBV7-8
CDR3aa: CASSLALGGRGYGYTF
CDR3nt: TGTGCCAGCAGCTTAGCGCTGGGGGGAAGAGGCTATGGCTACACCTTC

abundance: -
j_gene: TRBJ2-7
d_gene: -
v_gene: TRBV12-3/TRBV12-4
CDR3aa: CASSKGLLDYEPYF
CDR3nt: TGTGCCAGCAGTAAGGGACTCCTAGACTACGAGCCGTACTTC

abundance: many
j_gene: TRBJ2-1
d_gene: TRBD2
v_gene: TRBV29-1
CDR3aa: CSVEGTSGGFSYNEQFF
CDR3nt: TGCAGCGTTGAGGGGACTAGCGGGGGGTTCTCCTACAATGAGCAGTTCTTC

abundance: -
j_gene: TRBJ2-3
d_gene: TRBD2
v_gene: TRBV27
CDR3aa: CASSLVGLATDTQYF
CDR3nt: TGTGCCAGCAGTTTGGTGGGACTAGCGACAGATACGCAGTATTTT

abundance: few
j_gene: TRBJ2-5
d_gene: -
v_gene: TRBV5-1
CDR3aa: CASSLRDEETQYF
CDR3nt: TGCGCCAGCAGCTTGCGGGACGAAGAGACCCAGTACTTC

abundance: -
j_gene: TRBJ2-1
d_gene: TRBD2
v_gene: TRBV20-1
CDR3aa: CSARQSLGGTTYNEQFF
CDR3nt: TGCAGTGCCCGTCAATCCCTCGGGGGGACGACCTACAATGAGCAGTTCTTC

abundance: many
j_gene: TRBJ2-3
d_gene: -
v_gene: TRBV29-1
CDR3aa: CSPHGGLTDTQYF
CDR3nt: TGCAGCCCCCATGGGGGATTGACAGATACGCAGTATTTT

abundance: many
j_gene: TRBJ2-2
d_gene: TRBD2
v_gene: TRBV7-2
CDR3aa: CASRPPGLANTGELFF
CDR3nt: TGTGCCAGCAGGCCTCCGGGACTAGCGAACACCGGGGAGCTGTTTTTT

abundance: many
j_gene: TRBJ2-6
d_gene: -
v_gene: TRBV7-2
CDR3aa: CASLGGKSGANVLTF
CDR3nt: TGTGCCAGCCTCGGCGGCAAATCTGGGGCCAACGTCCTGACTTTC

abundance: many
j_gene: TRBJ2-1
d_gene: -
v_gene: TRBV4-3
CDR3aa: CASSQDFPGRNYNEQFF
CDR3nt: TGCGCCAGCAGCCAAGACTTCCCGGGACGTAACTACAATGAGCAGTTCTTC

abundance: few
j_gene: TRBJ1-5
d_gene: -
v_gene: TRBV19
CDR3aa: CASSPGGGRGQPQHF
CDR3nt: TGTGCCAGTAGTCCCGGGGGAGGGCGTGGTCAGCCCCAGCATTTT

abundance: -
j_gene: TRBJ2-2
d_gene: -
v_gene: TRBV7-6
CDR3aa: CASSLPAGAGELFF
CDR3nt: TGTGCCAGCAGCTTGCCCGCAGGGGCCGGGGAGCTGTTTTTT

abundance: -
j_gene: TRBJ2-3
d_gene: -
v_gene: TRBV28
CDR3aa: CASASTDTQYF
CDR3nt: TGTGCCAGTGCTAGCACAGATACGCAGTATTTT

abundance: few
j_gene: TRBJ2-3
d_gene: -
v_gene: TRBV19
CDR3aa: CASTLGKRGTDTQYF
CDR3nt: TGTGCCAGTACCCTTGGTAAGCGCGGCACAGATACGCAGTATTTT

abundance: few
j_gene: TRBJ2-1
d_gene: -
v_gene: TRBV11-2
CDR3aa: CASSLDETGVNEQFF
CDR3nt: TGTGCCAGCAGCCTGGACGAGACGGGTGTCAATGAGCAGTTCTTC

abundance: many
j_gene: TRBJ2-1
d_gene: TRBD1
v_gene: TRBV10-3
CDR3aa: CAITGQGTDEQFF
CDR3nt: TGTGCCATCACCGGACAGGGGACGGATGAGCAGTTCTTC

abundance: -
j_gene: TRBJ1-3
d_gene: -
v_gene: TRBV6-6
CDR3aa: CASSPRSGNTIYF
CDR3nt: TGTGCCAGCAGCCCACGCTCTGGAAACACCATATATTTT

abundance: few
j_gene: TRBJ2-4
d_gene: -
v_gene: TRBV2
CDR3aa: CASSAGYRGDIQYF
CDR3nt: TGTGCCAGCAGTGCGGGCTATCGCGGGGACATTCAGTACTTC

abundance: -
j_gene: TRBJ2-3
d_gene: -
v_gene: TRBV7-2
CDR3aa: CASSFLGLTTDTQYF
CDR3nt: TGTGCCAGCAGCTTTTTGGGACTTACCACAGATACGCAGTATTTT

abundance: few
j_gene: TRBJ2-7
d_gene: TRBD1
v_gene: TRBV7-6
CDR3aa: CASSWDTGGNEQYF
CDR3nt: TGTGCCAGCAGCTGGGACACAGGGGGCAACGAGCAGTACTTC

abundance: -
j_gene: TRBJ1-5
d_gene: -
v_gene: TRBV4-1
CDR3aa: CASSQDDRLGEWPQHF
CDR3nt: TGCGCCAGCAGCCAAGACGATCGACTGGGCGAATGGCCCCAGCATTTT

abundance: few
j_gene: TRBJ2-3
d_gene: -
v_gene: TRBV5-1
CDR3aa: CASSLIPSTDTQYF
CDR3nt: TGCGCCAGCAGCTTGATTCCTAGCACAGATACGCAGTATTTT

abundance: -
j_gene: TRBJ1-1
d_gene: -
v_gene: TRBV12-3/TRBV12-4
CDR3aa: CASSLLGGSTEAFF
CDR3nt: TGTGCCAGCAGTTTGCTCGGGGGTAGTACTGAAGCTTTCTTT

abundance: few
j_gene: TRBJ2-1
d_gene: -
v_gene: TRBV5-1
CDR3aa: CASSSNRETEQFF
CDR3nt: TGCGCCAGCAGCTCAAACAGGGAAACTGAGCAGTTCTTC

abundance: few
j_gene: TRBJ2-7
d_gene: TRBD2
v_gene: TRBV5-5
CDR3aa: CASSWIAGETLGQYF
CDR3nt: TGTGCCAGCAGCTGGATAGCGGGGGAGACACTGGGGCAGTACTTC

abundance: many
j_gene: TRBJ2-3
d_gene: TRBD2
v_gene: TRBV7-2
CDR3aa: CASSSVRGGYTQYF
CDR3nt: TGTGCCAGCAGCTCCGTAAGGGGAGGGTATACGCAGTATTTT

abundance: -
j_gene: TRBJ1-2
d_gene: -
v_gene: TRBV5-1
CDR3aa: CASSLAGRFTPFGYTF
CDR3nt: TGCGCCAGCAGCTTGGCGGGGCGTTTCACCCCCTTTGGCTACACCTTC

abundance: many
j_gene: TRBJ2-5
d_gene: -
v_gene: TRBV5-1
CDR3aa: CASSSGGRGSQETQYF
CDR3nt: TGCGCCAGCAGCTCCGGCGGGCGGGGTTCCCAAGAGACCCAGTACTTC

abundance: few
j_gene: TRBJ2-4
d_gene: -
v_gene: TRBV28
CDR3aa: CASSWDGLWIQYF
CDR3nt: TGTGCCAGCAGTTGGGACGGGCTATGGATTCAGTACTTC

abundance: few
j_gene: TRBJ2-1
d_gene: TRBD2
v_gene: TRBV6-1
CDR3aa: CASCPGLASEQFF
CDR3nt: TGTGCCAGCTGTCCGGGACTAGCTAGTGAGCAGTTCTTC

abundance: few
j_gene: TRBJ1-2
d_gene: -
v_gene: TRBV7-2
CDR3aa: CASSRVNRVGYTF
CDR3nt: TGTGCCAGCAGCCGGGTAAACAGGGTTGGCTACACCTTC

abundance: -
j_gene: TRBJ1-5
d_gene: -
v_gene: TRBV18
CDR3aa: CASSPPNQPQHF
CDR3nt: TGTGCCAGCTCTCCTCCGAATCAGCCCCAGCATTTT

abundance: -
j_gene: TRBJ1-1
d_gene: -
v_gene: TRBV29-1
CDR3aa: CSVEDVPGAVDTEAFF
CDR3nt: TGCAGCGTTGAAGATGTTCCGGGGGCGGTGGACACTGAAGCTTTCTTT

abundance: -
j_gene: TRBJ2-7
d_gene: -
v_gene: TRBV5-1
CDR3aa: CASSLEAGVYEQYF
CDR3nt: TGCGCCAGCAGCTTGGAGGCAGGGGTCTACGAGCAGTACTTC

abundance: -
j_gene: TRBJ2-5
d_gene: -
v_gene: TRBV9
CDR3aa: CASSESSRGETQYF
CDR3nt: TGTGCCAGCAGCGAATCATCTAGGGGAGAGACCCAGTACTTC

abundance: -
j_gene: TRBJ1-5
d_gene: -
v_gene: TRBV18
CDR3aa: CASSGGVQPQHF
CDR3nt: TGTGCCAGCTCAGGTGGCGTTCAGCCCCAGCATTTT

abundance: -
j_gene: TRBJ2-5
d_gene: -
v_gene: TRBV2
CDR3aa: CASSGGPETQYF
CDR3nt: TGTGCCAGCAGCGGGGGGCCGGAGACCCAGTACTTC

abundance: -
j_gene: TRBJ1-1
d_gene: -
v_gene: TRBV7-3
CDR3aa: CASSLTLGKVGNTEAFF
CDR3nt: TGTGCCAGCAGCTTAACGCTTGGGAAGGTTGGGAACACTGAAGCTTTCTTT

abundance: few
j_gene: TRBJ1-1
d_gene: -
v_gene: TRBV6-4
CDR3aa: CASSETANRNTEAFF
CDR3nt: TGTGCCAGCAGTGAAACCGCCAACCGGAACACTGAAGCTTTCTTT

abundance: many
j_gene: TRBJ2-2
d_gene: TRBD1
v_gene: TRBV7-3
CDR3aa: CASSQGQGGGSANTGELFF
CDR3nt: TGTGCCAGCAGCCAGGGACAGGGAGGGGGATCCGCGAACACCGGGGAGCTGTTTTTT

abundance: -
j_gene: TRBJ1-2
d_gene: -
v_gene: TRBV6-6
CDR3aa: CASGPRATYGYTF
CDR3nt: TGTGCCAGCGGACCTAGGGCCACCTATGGCTACACCTTC

abundance: -
j_gene: TRBJ2-7
d_gene: TRBD2
v_gene: TRBV4-3
CDR3aa: CASSPQAGRSYEQYF
CDR3nt: TGCGCCAGCAGCCCGCAAGCGGGGAGAAGTTACGAGCAGTACTTC

abundance: -
j_gene: TRBJ1-1
d_gene: -
v_gene: TRBV23-1
CDR3aa: CASSPYTGFSEAFF
CDR3nt: TGCGCCAGCAGTCCGTACACGGGGTTCAGTGAAGCTTTCTTT

abundance: -
j_gene: TRBJ2-5
d_gene: -
v_gene: TRBV11-2
CDR3aa: CASSPPGRGGQETQYF
CDR3nt: TGTGCCAGCAGCCCCCCGGGCAGGGGGGGGCAGGAGACCCAGTACTTC

abundance: few
j_gene: TRBJ2-5
d_gene: TRBD1
v_gene: TRBV29-1
CDR3aa: CSAGTDQETQYF
CDR3nt: TGCAGCGCGGGGACAGACCAAGAGACCCAGTACTTC

abundance: -
j_gene: TRBJ1-6
d_gene: -
v_gene: TRBV20-1
CDR3aa: CSAIPGGVKPLHF
CDR3nt: TGCAGTGCTATTCCAGGAGGTGTGAAACCCCTCCACTTT

abundance: many
j_gene: TRBJ2-1
d_gene: -
v_gene: TRBV12-3/TRBV12-4
CDR3aa: CASSLVGYPNEQFF
CDR3nt: TGTGCCAGCAGTTTAGTTGGCTACCCCAATGAGCAGTTCTTC

abundance: few
j_gene: TRBJ1-2
d_gene: -
v_gene: TRBV7-2
CDR3aa: CASSLGQYYGYTF
CDR3nt: TGTGCCAGCAGCTTAGGGCAGTACTATGGCTACACCTTC

abundance: many
j_gene: TRBJ2-1
d_gene: TRBD1
v_gene: TRBV4-2
CDR3aa: CASSREQQGADEQFF
CDR3nt: TGTGCCAGCAGCCGTGAACAACAGGGGGCGGATGAGCAGTTCTTC

abundance: -
j_gene: TRBJ2-1
d_gene: TRBD1
v_gene: TRBV10-1
CDR3aa: CASSPDRVGNEQFF
CDR3nt: TGCGCCAGCAGTCCTGACAGGGTTGGCAATGAGCAGTTCTTC

abundance: many
j_gene: TRBJ1-1
d_gene: -
v_gene: TRBV6-5
CDR3aa: CASTPRPTGHTEAFF
CDR3nt: TGTGCCAGCACCCCAAGACCCACAGGGCACACTGAAGCTTTCTTT

abundance: -
j_gene: TRBJ2-2
d_gene: -
v_gene: TRBV7-3
CDR3aa: CASSLIGSSGTGELFF
CDR3nt: TGTGCCAGCAGCTTAATTGGTTCCTCGGGCACCGGGGAGCTGTTTTTT